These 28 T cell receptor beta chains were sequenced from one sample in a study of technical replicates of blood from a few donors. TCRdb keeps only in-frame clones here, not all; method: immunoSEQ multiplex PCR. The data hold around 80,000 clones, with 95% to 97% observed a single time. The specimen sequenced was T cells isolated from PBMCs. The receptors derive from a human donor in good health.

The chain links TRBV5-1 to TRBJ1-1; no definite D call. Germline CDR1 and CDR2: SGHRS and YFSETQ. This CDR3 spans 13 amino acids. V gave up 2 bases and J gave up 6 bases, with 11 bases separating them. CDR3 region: CASSFSGSAEAFF. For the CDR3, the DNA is TGCGCCAGCAGCTTTAGTGGTTCTGCTGAAGCTTTCTTT. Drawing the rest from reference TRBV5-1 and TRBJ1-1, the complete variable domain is KAGVTQTPRYLIKTRGQQVTLSCSPISGHRSVSWYQQTPGQGLQFLFEYFSETQRNKGNFPGRFSGRQFSNSRSEMNVSTLELGDSALYLCASSFSGSAEAFFGQGTRLTVV.

The CDR3 loop is CASSMWDREDNEQFF. In DNA, the CDR3 is TGTGCCAGTAGTATGTGGGACAGGGAGGACAATGAGCAGTTCTTC. This chain connects TRBV19 to TRBJ2-1, with 9 bases identical to TRBD1. V gave up 3 bases and J gave up 5 bases; unmatched junction bases: 5. The CDR3 extends over 15 amino acids. CDR1 and CDR2 from the germline V gene are LNHDA and SQIVND (reference sequence).

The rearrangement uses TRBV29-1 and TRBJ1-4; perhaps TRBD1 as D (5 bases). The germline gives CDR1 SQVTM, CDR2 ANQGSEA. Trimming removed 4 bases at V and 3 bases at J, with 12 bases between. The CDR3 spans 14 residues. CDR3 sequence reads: CSVVEVGPNEKLFF. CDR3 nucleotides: TGCAGCGTTGTTGAGGTGGGGCCTAATGAAAAACTGTTTTTT.

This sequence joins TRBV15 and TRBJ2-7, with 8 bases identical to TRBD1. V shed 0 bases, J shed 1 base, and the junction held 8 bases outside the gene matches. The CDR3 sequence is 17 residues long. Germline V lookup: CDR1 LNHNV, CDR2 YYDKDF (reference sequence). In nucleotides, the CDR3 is TGTGCCACCAGCAGAGATTTGCCGGGACAGGTTTCCTACGAGCAGTACTTC. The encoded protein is CATSRDLPGQVSYEQYF.

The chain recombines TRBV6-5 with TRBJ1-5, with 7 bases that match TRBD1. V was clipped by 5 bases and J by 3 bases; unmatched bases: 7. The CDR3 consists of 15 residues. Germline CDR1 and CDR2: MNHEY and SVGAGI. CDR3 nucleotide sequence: TGTGCCAGCAGTCTACAGGGGACCCCCAATCAGCCCCAGCATTTT. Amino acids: CASSLQGTPNQPQHF.

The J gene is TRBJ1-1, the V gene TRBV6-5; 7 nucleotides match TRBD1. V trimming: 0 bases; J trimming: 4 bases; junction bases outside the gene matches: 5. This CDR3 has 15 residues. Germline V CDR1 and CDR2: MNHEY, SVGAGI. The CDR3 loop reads CASSYSDRVGTEAFF. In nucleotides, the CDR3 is TGTGCCAGCAGTTACTCCGACAGGGTCGGCACTGAAGCTTTCTTT.

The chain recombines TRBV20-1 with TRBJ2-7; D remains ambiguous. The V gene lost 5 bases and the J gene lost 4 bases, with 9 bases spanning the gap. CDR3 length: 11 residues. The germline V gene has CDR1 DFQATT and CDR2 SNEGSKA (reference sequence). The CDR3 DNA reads TGCAGTGCTGGTAGAGTTTACGAGCAGTACTTC. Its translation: CSAGRVYEQYF.

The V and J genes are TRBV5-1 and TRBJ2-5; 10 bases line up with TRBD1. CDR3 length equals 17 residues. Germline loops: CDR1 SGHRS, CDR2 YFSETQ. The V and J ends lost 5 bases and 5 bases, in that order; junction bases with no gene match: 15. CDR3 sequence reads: CASRRVTTGQGMETQYF. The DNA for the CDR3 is TGCGCCAGCAGGAGAGTGACTACGGGACAGGGGATGGAGACCCAGTACTTC.

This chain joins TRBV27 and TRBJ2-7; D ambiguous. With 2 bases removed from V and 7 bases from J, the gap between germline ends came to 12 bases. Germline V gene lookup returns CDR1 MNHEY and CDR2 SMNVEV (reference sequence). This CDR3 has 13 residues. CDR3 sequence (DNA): TGTGCCAGCAGTTTAAGTGGGCCCCGGGAGCAGTACTTC. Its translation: CASSLSGPREQYF.

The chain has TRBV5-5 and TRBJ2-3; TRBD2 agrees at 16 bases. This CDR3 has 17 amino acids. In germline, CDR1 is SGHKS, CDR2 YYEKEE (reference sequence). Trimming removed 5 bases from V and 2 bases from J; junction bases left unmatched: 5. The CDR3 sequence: CASRLGLAGGPTDTQYF. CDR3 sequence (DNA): TGTGCCAGCAGACTGGGACTAGCGGGAGGGCCCACAGATACGCAGTATTTT.

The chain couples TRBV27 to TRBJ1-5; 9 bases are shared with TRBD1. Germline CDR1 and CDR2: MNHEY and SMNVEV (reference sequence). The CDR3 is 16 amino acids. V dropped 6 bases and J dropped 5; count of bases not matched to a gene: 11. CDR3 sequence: CASRAARQGVDQPQHF. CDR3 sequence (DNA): TGTGCCAGCAGGGCTGCCCGACAGGGGGTCGATCAGCCCCAGCATTTT.

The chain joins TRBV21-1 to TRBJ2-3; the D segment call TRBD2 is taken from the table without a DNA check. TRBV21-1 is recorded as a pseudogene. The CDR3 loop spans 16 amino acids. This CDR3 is CASSKGGPGATDTQYF. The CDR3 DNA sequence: TGTGCCAGCAGCAAAGGGGGACCGGGAGCCACAGATACGCAGTATTTT.

The CDR3 loop reads CASRCPSEGVGAFF. CDR3 nucleotide sequence: TGTGCCAGCAGGTGCCCCTCTGAGGGGGTGGGAGCTTTCTTT. The rearrangement uses TRBV28 and TRBJ1-1; possibly TRBD1 for D (6 bases). Germline-derived CDR1 and CDR2 are MDHEN and SYDVKM. V lost 6 bases and J 10 bases, leaving 21 bases between the germline ends. CDR3 length: 14 amino acids.

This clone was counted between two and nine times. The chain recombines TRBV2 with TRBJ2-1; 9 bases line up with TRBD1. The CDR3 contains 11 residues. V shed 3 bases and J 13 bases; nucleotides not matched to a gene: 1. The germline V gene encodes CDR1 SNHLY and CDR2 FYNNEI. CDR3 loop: CASSEGQGQFF. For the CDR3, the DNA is TGTGCCAGCAGTGAGGGACAGGGACAGTTCTTC. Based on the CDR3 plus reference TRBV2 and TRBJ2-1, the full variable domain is EPEVTQTPSHQVTQMGQEVILRCVPISNHLYFYWYRQILGQKVEFLVSFYNNEISEKSEIFDDQFSVERPDGSNFTLKIRSTKLEDSAMYFCASSEGQGQFFGPGTRLTVL.

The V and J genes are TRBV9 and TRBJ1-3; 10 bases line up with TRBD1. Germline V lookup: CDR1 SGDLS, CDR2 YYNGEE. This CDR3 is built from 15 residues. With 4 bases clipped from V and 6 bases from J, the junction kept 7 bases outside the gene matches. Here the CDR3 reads CASSLLGTGENTIYF. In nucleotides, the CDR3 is TGTGCCAGCAGCTTGTTAGGGACAGGGGAAAACACCATATATTTT. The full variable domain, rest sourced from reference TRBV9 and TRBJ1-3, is DSGVTQTPKHLITATGQRVTLRCSPRSGDLSVYWYQQSLDQGLQFLIQYYNGEERAKGNILERFSAQQFPDLHSELNLSSLELGDSALYFCASSLLGTGENTIYFGEGSWLTVV.

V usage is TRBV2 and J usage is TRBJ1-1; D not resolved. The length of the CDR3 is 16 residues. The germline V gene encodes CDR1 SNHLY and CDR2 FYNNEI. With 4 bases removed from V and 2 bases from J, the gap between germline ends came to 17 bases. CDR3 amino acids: CASSVPRGEGNTEAFF. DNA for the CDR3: TGTGCCAGCAGTGTTCCCCGCGGGGAGGGTAACACTGAAGCTTTCTTT.

The CDR3 DNA reads TGTGCCAGCAGTGGGCGGGGGCTCGGGGATGGCTACACCTTC. It specifies CASSGRGLGDGYTF. V gene TRBV2 combines with J gene TRBJ1-2; D might be TRBD1 (6 bases). Germline V gene data show CDR1 as SNHLY and CDR2 as FYNNEI. Trimming removed 4 bases from V and 6 bases from J, with 15 bases in between. The CDR3 runs to 14 residues.

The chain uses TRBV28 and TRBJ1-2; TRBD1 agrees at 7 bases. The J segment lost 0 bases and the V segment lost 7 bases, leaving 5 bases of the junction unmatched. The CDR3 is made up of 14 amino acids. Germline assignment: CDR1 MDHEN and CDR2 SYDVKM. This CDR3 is CASTLRGANYGYTF. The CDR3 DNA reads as TGTGCCAGCACGCTCAGGGGGGCTAACTATGGCTACACCTTC.

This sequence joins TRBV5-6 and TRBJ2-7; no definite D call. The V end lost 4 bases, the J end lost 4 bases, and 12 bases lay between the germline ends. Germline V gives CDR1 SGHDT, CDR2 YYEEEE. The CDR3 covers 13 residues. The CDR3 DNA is TGTGCCAGCAGCGCGGTACTAAAGTACGAGCAGTACTTC. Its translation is CASSAVLKYEQYF.

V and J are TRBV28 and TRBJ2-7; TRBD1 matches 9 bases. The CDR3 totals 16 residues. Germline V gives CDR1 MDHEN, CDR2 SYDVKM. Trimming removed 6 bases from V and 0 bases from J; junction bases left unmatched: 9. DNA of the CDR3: TGTGCCAGCAGCGCTGTCCCGGGACAGGGCTCCTACGAGCAGTACTTC. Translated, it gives CASSAVPGQGSYEQYF.

The CDR3 region has the DNA TGTGCCAGCAGTTTATATCGGACAGTTGAAGCTTTCTTT. It specifies CASSLYRTVEAFF. The J gene is TRBJ1-1, the V gene TRBV28, with a weak D call TRBD1 (6 bases). Deletions cut 1 base from V and 7 bases from J, with 10 bases between. Germline V gene sequence: CDR1 MDHEN, CDR2 SYDVKM. There are 13 residues in the CDR3.

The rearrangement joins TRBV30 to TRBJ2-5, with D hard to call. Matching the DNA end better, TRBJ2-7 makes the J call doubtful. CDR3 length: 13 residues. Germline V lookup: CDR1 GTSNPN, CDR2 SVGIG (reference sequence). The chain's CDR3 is CAWSNAVTYEQYF. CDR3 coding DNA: TGTGCCTGGAGTAATGCGGTTACCTACGAGCAGTACTTC.

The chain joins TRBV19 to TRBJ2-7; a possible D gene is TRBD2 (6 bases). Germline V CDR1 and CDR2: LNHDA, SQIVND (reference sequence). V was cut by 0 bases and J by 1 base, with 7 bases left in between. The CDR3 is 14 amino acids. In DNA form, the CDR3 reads TGTGCCAGTAGTATAGAAAGCGGGTCCTACGAGCAGTACTTC. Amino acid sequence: CASSIESGSYEQYF.

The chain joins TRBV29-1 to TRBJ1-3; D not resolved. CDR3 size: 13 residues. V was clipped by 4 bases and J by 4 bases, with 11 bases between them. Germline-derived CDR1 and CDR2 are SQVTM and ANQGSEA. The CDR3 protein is CSVAGVGGNTIYF. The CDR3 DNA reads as TGCAGCGTTGCCGGGGTGGGCGGAAACACCATATATTTT.

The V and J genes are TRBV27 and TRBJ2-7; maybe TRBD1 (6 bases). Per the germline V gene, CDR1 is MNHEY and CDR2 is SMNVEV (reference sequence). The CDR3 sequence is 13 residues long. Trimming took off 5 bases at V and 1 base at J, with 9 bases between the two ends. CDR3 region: CASSSTGSYEQYF. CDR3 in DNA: TGTGCCAGCAGTAGTACAGGGTCCTACGAGCAGTACTTC.

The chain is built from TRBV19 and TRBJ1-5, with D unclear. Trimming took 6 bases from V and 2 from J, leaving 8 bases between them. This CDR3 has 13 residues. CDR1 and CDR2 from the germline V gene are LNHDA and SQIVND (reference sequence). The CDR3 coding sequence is TGTGCCAGTAGCAATCAGGGCAATCAGCCCCAGCATTTT. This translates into CASSNQGNQPQHF.

CDR3 in DNA: TGCGCCAGCAGCCAGGGAGGGAGGTCTTACGAAGAGACCCAGTACTTC. Its translation is CASSQGGRSYEETQYF. The chain employs TRBV4-1 and TRBJ2-5, with 7 nucleotides matching TRBD2. Germline lookup yields CDR1 MGHRA and CDR2 YSYEKL. The CDR3 has 16 amino acids. Trimming took 3 bases from V and 3 from J; bases not matched to a gene: 10.

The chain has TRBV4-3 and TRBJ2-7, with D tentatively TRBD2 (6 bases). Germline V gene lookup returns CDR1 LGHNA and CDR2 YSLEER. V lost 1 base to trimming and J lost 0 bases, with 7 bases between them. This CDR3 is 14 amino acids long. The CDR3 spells CASSQGSGSYEQYF. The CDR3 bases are TGCGCCAGCAGCCAAGGTAGCGGCTCCTACGAGCAGTACTTC.